A single sample is the source of the 29 T cell receptor beta chains below, sequenced in a study of blood T cell repertoires in COVID-19. Sequenced by immunoSEQ multiplex PCR; TCRdb stores in-frame clones only, minus some. The sample yields 150,000 to 180,000 clones, 75% to 90% seen once. Sequencing used peripheral blood. These receptors were collected from a man between 60 and 75 years old with acute or convalescent COVID-19.

The chain is built from TRBV4-2 and TRBJ1-2; D is unclear. The CDR3 has 15 amino acids. V shed 1 base and J shed 1 base, with 10 bases lying between them. The germline V gene has CDR1 LGHNA and CDR2 YNFKEQ. The CDR3, as DNA: TGTGCCAGCAGCCAAGCCCCAGGCTTTAACTATGGCTACACCTTC. Translated, it gives CASSQAPGFNYGYTF.

CDR3: CASSLVSGDEQYF. CDR3 bases: TGTGCCAGCAGCTTAGTTAGCGGGGACGAGCAGTACTTC. The chain is built from TRBV7-2 and TRBJ2-7, with 8 bases matching TRBD2. With V trimmed by 1 base and J by 5 bases, 1 base remained unmatched. CDR3 length: 13 amino acids. The germline gives CDR1 SGHTA, CDR2 FQGNSA.

V usage is TRBV19 and J usage is TRBJ2-1; no reliable D call. From germline, CDR1 is LNHDA and CDR2 SQIVND (reference sequence). This CDR3 region has 12 residues. V was pared by 3 bases and J by 9 bases, with 9 bases between. The CDR3 DNA follows: TGTGCCAGTAGTATTTTGTCCTCTGAGCAGTTCTTC. Translated: CASSILSSEQFF.

This clone was recorded once. The chain combines TRBV7-2 with TRBJ1-2, with D perhaps TRBD1 (6 bases). The germline CDR1 and CDR2 sequences are SGHTA and FQGNSA. CDR3 length: 15 amino acids. The V end was cut by 5 bases, the J end by 8 bases, with 21 bases between. CDR3 amino acids: CASSPLGRGARGYTF. DNA of the CDR3: TGTGCCAGCAGCCCCTTAGGGCGGGGGGCGCGAGGCTACACCTTC.

The chain recombines TRBV14 with TRBJ1-6; D may be TRBD1 (6 bases). This CDR3 region has 16 residues. Germline V lookup: CDR1 SGHDN, CDR2 FVKESK. Trimming took off 3 bases at V and 4 bases at J, with 13 bases between the two ends. This chain's CDR3 is CASSQEGQNYNSPLHF. As DNA, the CDR3 is TGTGCCAGCAGCCAGGAAGGACAGAATTATAATTCACCCCTCCACTTT.

This chain uses TRBV5-4 with TRBJ2-1; possible D gene TRBD1, 6 bases. This CDR3 is 15 amino acids long. Trimming took off 2 bases at V and 1 base at J, with 10 bases between the two ends. From germline, CDR1 is SGHNT and CDR2 YYREEE (reference sequence). The CDR3 protein is CASSFKDRSYNEQFF. CDR3 coding DNA: TGTGCCAGCAGCTTTAAGGACAGATCCTACAATGAGCAGTTCTTC.

This chain joins TRBV7-3 and TRBJ1-1; maybe TRBD1 (6 bases). V lost 5 bases, J lost 1 base, and 8 bases lay in between. The CDR3 runs to 13 residues. The germline CDR1 and CDR2 sequences are SGHTA and FQGTGA. CDR3 amino acids: CASSRDTNTEAFF. The DNA of the CDR3 is TGTGCCAGCAGCAGGGACACGAACACTGAAGCTTTCTTT.

As to this clone: At the DNA level, this CDR3 is encoded by other sequences in the same sample as well. V usage is TRBV5-4 and J usage is TRBJ1-3; D call uncertain. The germline CDR1 and CDR2 sequences are SGHNT and YYREEE (reference sequence). The CDR3 length is 14 residues. V shed 1 base and J shed 0 bases, with 5 bases lying between them. CDR3 sequence: CASSLPGSGNTIYF. The CDR3 DNA follows: TGTGCCAGCAGCTTGCCCGGCTCTGGAAACACCATATATTTT.

The chain links TRBV19 to TRBJ1-5; D gene ambiguous. Trimming pared 2 bases from V and 4 bases from J, leaving 3 bases between. The CDR3 loop spans 12 amino acids. CDR1 is LNHDA and CDR2 is SQIVND in the germline V gene (reference sequence). The CDR3 DNA follows: TGTGCCAGTAGTATACAAAATCAGCCCCAGCATTTT. Protein product: CASSIQNQPQHF.

The CDR3 DNA is TGCGCCAGCAGCCCTGGAGGGTCGGAGCCCTGGGGGTACACCTTC. This codes for CASSPGGSEPWGYTF. This rearrangement joins TRBV5-1 to TRBJ1-2; a weak D match, TRBD1 (5 bases). Trimming took 4 bases from V and 11 from J, leaving 24 bases between them. Looked up from germline, CDR1 is SGHRS and CDR2 is YFSETQ. This CDR3 is built from 15 residues.

This chain joins TRBV5-4 and TRBJ2-1; 9 positions agree with TRBD2. CDR1 is SGHNT, CDR2 YYREEE, per germline (reference sequence). The CDR3 runs 16 residues. The ends lost 4 bases at V and 4 bases at J; junction bases unmatched: 9. The CDR3 DNA reads TGTGCCAGCAGCCCGCGGGGGGGCCCGACGTACAATGAGCAGTTCTTC. This gives the protein CASSPRGGPTYNEQFF. Based on the CDR3 plus reference TRBV5-4 and TRBJ2-1, the full variable domain is ETGVTQSPTHLIKTRGQQVTLRCSSQSGHNTVSWYQQALGQGPQFIFQYYREEENGRGNFPPRFSGLQFPNYSSELNVNALELDDSALYLCASSPRGGPTYNEQFFGPGTRLTVL.

V usage is TRBV5-4 and J usage is TRBJ2-1; D is unclear. The CDR3 spans 16 residues. CDR1 is SGHNT, CDR2 YYREEE, per germline (reference sequence). Trimming stripped 0 bases from V and 6 bases from J, with 16 bases between. This CDR3 reads CASSLGSVSSINEQFF. The CDR3 coding sequence is TGTGCCAGCAGCTTGGGAAGCGTGTCCTCGATCAATGAGCAGTTCTTC.

The chain is built from TRBV7-2 and TRBJ2-3; D is possibly TRBD2 (5 bases). V was clipped by 2 bases and J by 4 bases, with 19 bases between them. The CDR3 runs 17 residues. The germline CDR1 and CDR2 sequences are SGHTA and FQGNSA. CDR3 sequence: CASSLLARAESADTQYF. The CDR3 coding sequence is TGTGCCAGCAGCTTACTTGCGAGGGCAGAGTCCGCAGATACGCAGTATTTT.

V is TRBV4-1 and J is TRBJ2-1; D remains unclear. The CDR3 has 16 residues. Germline loops: CDR1 MGHRA, CDR2 YSYEKL. Trimming left V 4 bases short and J 0 bases short, with 13 bases between. The CDR3 is CASSPRITSSYNEQFF. CDR3 bases: TGCGCCAGCAGCCCGAGGATCACCAGCTCCTACAATGAGCAGTTCTTC.

This clone came up a few times. This chain links TRBV30 with TRBJ2-2; D is unclear. Germline V gene sequence: CDR1 GTSNPN, CDR2 SVGIG (reference sequence). This CDR3 is built from 16 residues. Between the trimmed V and J ends, which lost 2 bases and 1 base, there was a span of 14 bases. CDR3 nucleotides: TGTGCCTGGAGTCCCCTAAGAAGTGGGAACACCGGGGAGCTGTTTTTT. Amino acids: CAWSPLRSGNTGELFF.

The chain uses TRBV6-5 and TRBJ1-3; 7 bases fit TRBD1. Looked up from germline, CDR1 is MNHEY and CDR2 is SVGAGI. The CDR3 has 14 residues. The junction had 7 bases not matched to a gene; V was cut back by 8 bases and J by 3 bases. In DNA form, the CDR3 reads TGTGCCAGCTCCAACAGGGGTAGTGGAAACACCATATATTTT. It codes for CASSNRGSGNTIYF.

The rearrangement joins TRBV18 to TRBJ2-7; 7 positions agree with TRBD1. Germline V gene data show CDR1 as KGHSH and CDR2 as LQKENI. V lost 6 bases, J lost 5 bases, and 4 bases stayed unmatched. This CDR3 comprises 12 residues. The CDR3 bases are TGTGCCAGCTCGTTCGACAGGGACGAGCAGTACTTC. Its translation is CASSFDRDEQYF.

This chain connects TRBV4-2 to TRBJ1-3; the match to TRBD1 covers 9 bases. Germline V gene data show CDR1 as LGHNA and CDR2 as YNFKEQ. CDR3 length: 16 amino acids. The ends lost 1 base at V and 4 bases at J; junction bases unmatched: 5. The CDR3 DNA reads TGTGCCAGCAGCCAAGCCCAGGACAGGGGAGGAAACACCATATATTTT. Its protein is CASSQAQDRGGNTIYF.

The chain links TRBV14 to TRBJ2-7; D might be TRBD2 (6 bases). V was shortened by 5 bases and J by 2 bases, with 19 bases between the two germline ends. Germline lookup yields CDR1 SGHDN and CDR2 FVKESK. The CDR3 has 16 amino acids. CDR3 sequence reads: CASSTLGSGGAYEQYF. CDR3 DNA: TGTGCCAGCAGCACTTTAGGGAGCGGAGGGGCCTACGAGCAGTACTTC. Using reference TRBV14 and TRBJ2-7 for the parts outside the CDR3, the full variable domain is EAGVTQFPSHSVIEKGQTVTLRCDPISGHDNLYWYRRVMGKEIKFLLHFVKESKQDESGMPNNRFLAERTGGTYSTLKVQPAELEDSGVYFCASSTLGSGGAYEQYFGPGTRLTVT.

The chain employs TRBV9 and TRBJ2-1; D might be TRBD2 (6 bases). CDR3 size: 14 residues. Trimming left V 4 bases short and J 5 bases short, with 13 bases between. CDR1 SGDLS and CDR2 YYNGEE come from the germline V gene. CDR3: CASSNRRGNNEQFF. The CDR3 nucleotides are TGTGCCAGCAGCAACCGCCGGGGGAACAATGAGCAGTTCTTC.

The chain employs TRBV19 and TRBJ2-5; 9 bases match TRBD2. The V gene end was trimmed by 1 base and the J gene end by 5 bases; junction bases not matched to a gene: 5. Germline-derived CDR1 and CDR2 are LNHDA and SQIVND (reference sequence). The CDR3 covers 15 residues. The CDR3 nucleotides are TGTGCCAGTAGTATAGGCGGGGGGGGCCAGGAGACCCAGTACTTC. Protein: CASSIGGGGQETQYF.

The chain joins TRBV10-3 to TRBJ2-1; a weak D match, TRBD2 (6 bases). Trimming shortened V by 11 bases and J by 8 bases, and 22 bases separated the two germline ends. Germline CDR1 is ENHRY and CDR2 is SYGVKD. The CDR3 runs to 14 residues. The CDR3 sequence is CAGRGSASMDEQFF. The CDR3, as DNA: TGTGCCGGGCGGGGTTCAGCCTCGATGGATGAGCAGTTCTTC.

The V gene is TRBV6-2 or TRBV6-3, the J gene TRBJ1-2; 8 positions match TRBD1. Germline lookup yields CDR1 MNHEY and CDR2 SVGEGT. This CDR3 has 15 amino acids. V was clipped by 0 bases and J by 7 bases; unmatched bases: 7. CDR3 protein: CASSYSTGEIRGYTF. The CDR3 nucleotides read TGTGCCAGCAGTTACTCGACAGGGGAAATTCGTGGCTACACCTTC.

This chain joins TRBV24-1 and TRBJ2-3, with D uncertain. Germline values: CDR1 KGHDR, CDR2 SFDVKD. The CDR3 totals 14 residues. V was shortened by 4 bases and J by 5 bases, with 12 bases between the two germline ends. CDR3 nucleotide sequence: TGTGCCACCAGTGACTCCCTGTCTAGAGATACGCAGTATTTT. This encodes CATSDSLSRDTQYF.

The chain recombines TRBV9 with TRBJ2-7; tentative D call: TRBD1 (5 bases). Between the trimmed V and J ends, which lost 3 bases and 5 bases, there was a span of 12 bases. The CDR3 runs 13 residues. Germline V gene data show CDR1 as SGDLS and CDR2 as YYNGEE. CDR3 residues: CASSAFTGDEQYF. As DNA, the CDR3 is TGTGCCAGCAGCGCATTTACAGGTGACGAGCAGTACTTC.

This sequence joins TRBV5-1 and TRBJ1-1; 7 positions agree with TRBD1. V lost 6 bases and J lost 4; bases outside the gene matches: 9. Per the germline V gene, CDR1 is SGHRS and CDR2 is YFSETQ. CDR3 length: 14 residues. The CDR3, as DNA: TGCGCCAGCACCCCACAGGGGAATCCCACTGAAGCTTTCTTT. Amino acids: CASTPQGNPTEAFF.

The chain recombines TRBV2 with TRBJ2-3; D remains unclear. Germline loops: CDR1 SNHLY, CDR2 FYNNEI. CDR3 length: 14 residues. V lost 6 bases to trimming and J lost 1 base, with 11 bases between them. The CDR3: CASRDREGTDTQYF. The CDR3 nucleotides are TGTGCCAGCAGAGACCGTGAGGGCACAGATACGCAGTATTTT.

The gene calls are TRBV27 and TRBJ1-2, with TRBD1 identical over 9 bases. V was clipped by 6 bases and J by 7 bases; unmatched bases: 3. Germline CDR1 and CDR2: MNHEY and SMNVEV (reference sequence). The length of the CDR3 is 12 residues. For the CDR3, the DNA is TGTGCCAGCAGACAGGGGGCTGCTGGCTACACCTTC. The encoded protein is CASRQGAAGYTF.

In this sample, this clone turned up a few times. The gene calls are TRBV19 and TRBJ1-3; tentative D call: TRBD1 (5 bases). V gave up 6 bases and J gave up 0 bases, with 18 bases separating them. The CDR3 spans 17 residues. Germline V gene lookup returns CDR1 LNHDA and CDR2 SQIVND (reference sequence). DNA of the CDR3: TGTGCCAGTAGCAAAGGGACCGCGGGATCCTCTGGAAACACCATATATTTT. Protein sequence: CASSKGTAGSSGNTIYF.